This T cell receptor beta chain came from a study of blood T cell repertoires in COVID-19. Overall study: COVID-19 samples, acute and convalescent, were from the United States, Italy and Spain. T cells, B-cell-depleted T cells, or PBMCs supplied cDNA or gDNA.

Germline loops: CDR1 LGHNA, CDR2 YNFKEQ. J gave up 2 bases and V 0 bases, and 11 bases lay outside the gene matches. This CDR3 has 18 residues. Authors' methods: Amplification from reference gene primers served as the basis for estimated nucleated cell counts. Assay: immunoSEQ multiplex PCR; the TCRdb copy retains only in-frame clones and omits some. The V and J calls and clone size were taken over from that table, and D and trimming were inferred from the DNA. Among 90,000 to 130,000 clones listed, approximately 88% were seen once. This TCR derives from a woman in her 70s with acute or convalescent COVID-19. The chain employs TRBV4-2 and TRBJ2-7; the match to TRBD2 covers 9 bases. Sequenced material: peripheral blood. DNA for the CDR3: TGTGCCAGCAGCCAAGATCTGGCGCCTAGCGGGACCCCCTACGAGCAGTACTTC. It encodes CASSQDLAPSGTPYEQYF.